This T cell receptor beta chain was found in a study of blood T cell repertoires in COVID-19. Original processing methods: Scientists estimated how many nucleated cells there were by amplifying reference gene primers. Clones were read by immunoSEQ multiplex PCR, and TCRdb kept only the in-frame ones, dropping some. V and J calls and clone size come straight from that table; D and trimming were deduced from the DNA. The sample records 270,000 or so clones, roughly 90% being singletons. Germline V CDR1 and CDR2: SQVTM, ANQGSEA. With 4 bases removed from V and 1 base from J, the gap between germline ends came to 4 bases. The length of the CDR3 is 12 residues.

The sequence was collected from a woman aged 40-49 years with acute COVID-19. This chain connects TRBV29-1 to TRBJ2-2; D not certain. Sequencing was done on a sample of PBMCs or T cells enriched from blood (not recorded which). The CDR3 DNA reads TGCAGCGTTGCCGGGAACACCGGGGAGCTGTTTTTT. Its translation: CSVAGNTGELFF.